This T cell receptor (beta chain) was sequenced during a study of technical replicates of blood from several donors. The method was immunoSEQ multiplex PCR; TCRdb's version includes in-frame clones alone and lacks a portion of them. The sample lists around 75,000 clones; approximately 90% were seen once. The CDR3 is 15 amino acids. The ends were cut back, 0 bases at V and 1 base at J, with 9 bases in the middle. Germline V CDR1 and CDR2: MRHNA, SNTAGT. Sequenced sample: T cells isolated from PBMCs. The TCR sequence derives from a human donor in good health. The chain is built from TRBV6-4 and TRBJ1-1; no clear D gene. In nucleotides, the CDR3 is TGTGCCAGCAGTGACTCGCCGGGAGCGAACACTGAAGCTTTCTTT. Its translation is CASSDSPGANTEAFF.